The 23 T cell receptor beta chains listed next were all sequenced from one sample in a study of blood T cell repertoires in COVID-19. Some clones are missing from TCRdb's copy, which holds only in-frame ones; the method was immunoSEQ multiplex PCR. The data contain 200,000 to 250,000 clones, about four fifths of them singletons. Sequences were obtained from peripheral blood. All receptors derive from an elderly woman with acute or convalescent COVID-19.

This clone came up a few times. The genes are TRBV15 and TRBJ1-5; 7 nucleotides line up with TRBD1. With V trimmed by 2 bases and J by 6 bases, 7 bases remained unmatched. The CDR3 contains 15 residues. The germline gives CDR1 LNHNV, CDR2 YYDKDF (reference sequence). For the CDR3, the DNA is TGTGCCACCAGCAGACCAGACAGGGACATTCAGCCCCAGCATTTT. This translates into CATSRPDRDIQPQHF.

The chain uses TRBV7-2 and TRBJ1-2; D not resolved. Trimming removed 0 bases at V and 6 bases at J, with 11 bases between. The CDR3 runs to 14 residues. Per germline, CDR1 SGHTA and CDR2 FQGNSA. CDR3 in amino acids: CASSLALPSDGYTF. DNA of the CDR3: TGTGCCAGCAGCTTAGCGCTACCGTCGGATGGCTACACCTTC.

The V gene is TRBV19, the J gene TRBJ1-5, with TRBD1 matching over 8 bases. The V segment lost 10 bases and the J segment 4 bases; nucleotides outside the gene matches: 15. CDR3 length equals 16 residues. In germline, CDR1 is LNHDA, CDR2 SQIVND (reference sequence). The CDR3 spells CATSRGPGQGNQPQHF. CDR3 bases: TGTGCCACCTCCCGGGGACCCGGACAGGGTAATCAGCCCCAGCATTTT.

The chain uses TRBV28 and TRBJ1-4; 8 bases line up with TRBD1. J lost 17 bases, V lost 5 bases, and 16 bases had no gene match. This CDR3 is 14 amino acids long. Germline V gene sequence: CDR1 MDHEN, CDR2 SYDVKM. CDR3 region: CASSPGTGYRILFF. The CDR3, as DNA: TGTGCCAGCAGTCCTGGGACAGGCTACCGGATTCTATTTTTT.

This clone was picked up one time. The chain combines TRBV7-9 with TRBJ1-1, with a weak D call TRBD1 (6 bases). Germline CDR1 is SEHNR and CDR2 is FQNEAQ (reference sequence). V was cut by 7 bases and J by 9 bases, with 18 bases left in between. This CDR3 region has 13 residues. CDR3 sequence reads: CASTLGAGGKAFF. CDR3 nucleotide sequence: TGTGCCAGCACCCTGGGGGCCGGGGGGAAAGCTTTCTTT.

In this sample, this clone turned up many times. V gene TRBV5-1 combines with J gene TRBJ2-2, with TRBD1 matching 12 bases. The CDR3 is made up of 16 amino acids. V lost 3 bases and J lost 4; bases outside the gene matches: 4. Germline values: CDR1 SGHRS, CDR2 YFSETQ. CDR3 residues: CASSSEGQGATGELFF. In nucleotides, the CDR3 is TGCGCCAGCAGCTCCGAGGGACAGGGGGCCACCGGGGAGCTGTTTTTT.

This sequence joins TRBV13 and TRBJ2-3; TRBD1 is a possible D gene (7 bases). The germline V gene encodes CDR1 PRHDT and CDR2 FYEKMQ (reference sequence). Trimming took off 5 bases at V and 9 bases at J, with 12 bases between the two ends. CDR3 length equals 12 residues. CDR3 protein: CASSPGGPTQYF. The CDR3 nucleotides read TGTGCCAGCAGCCCAGGGGGGCCCACGCAGTATTTT. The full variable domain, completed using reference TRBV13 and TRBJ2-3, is AAGVIQSPRHLIKEKRETATLKCYPIPRHDTVYWYQQGPGQDPQFLISFYEKMQSDKGSIPDRFSAQQFSDYHSELNMSSLELGDSALYFCASSPGGPTQYFGPGTRLTVL.

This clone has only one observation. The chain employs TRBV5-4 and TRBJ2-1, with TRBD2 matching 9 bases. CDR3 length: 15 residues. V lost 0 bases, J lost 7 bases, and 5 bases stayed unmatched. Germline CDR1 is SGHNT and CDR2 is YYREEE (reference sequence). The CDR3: CASSLDFSGGNEQFF. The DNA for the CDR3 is TGTGCCAGCAGCTTGGATTTTAGCGGGGGTAATGAGCAGTTCTTC.

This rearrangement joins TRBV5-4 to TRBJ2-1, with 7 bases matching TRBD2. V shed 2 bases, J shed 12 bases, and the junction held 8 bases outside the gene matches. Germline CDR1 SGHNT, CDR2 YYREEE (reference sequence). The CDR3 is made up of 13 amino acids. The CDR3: CASSFGVAGGQFF. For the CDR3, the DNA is TGTGCCAGCAGCTTTGGAGTAGCGGGTGGGCAGTTCTTC.

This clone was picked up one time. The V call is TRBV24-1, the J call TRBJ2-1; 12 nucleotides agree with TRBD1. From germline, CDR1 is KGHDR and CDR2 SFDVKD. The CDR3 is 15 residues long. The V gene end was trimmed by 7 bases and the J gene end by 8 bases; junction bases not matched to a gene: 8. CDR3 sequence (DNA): TGTGCCACCAGAACCGGGACAGGGGGCCGGCATGAGCAGTTCTTC. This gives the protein CATRTGTGGRHEQFF.

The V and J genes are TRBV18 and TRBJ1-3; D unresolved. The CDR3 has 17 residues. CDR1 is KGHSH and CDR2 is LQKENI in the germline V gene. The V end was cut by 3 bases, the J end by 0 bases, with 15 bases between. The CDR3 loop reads CASSPRSPVNSGNTIYF. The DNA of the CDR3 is TGTGCCAGCTCACCTCGGAGTCCAGTGAACTCTGGAAACACCATATATTTT. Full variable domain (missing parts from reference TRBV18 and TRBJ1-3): NAGVMQNPRHLVRRRGQEARLRCSPMKGHSHVYWYRQLPEEGLKFMVYLQKENIIDESGMPKERFSAEFPKEGPSILRIQQVVRGDSAAYFCASSPRSPVNSGNTIYFGEGSWLTVV.

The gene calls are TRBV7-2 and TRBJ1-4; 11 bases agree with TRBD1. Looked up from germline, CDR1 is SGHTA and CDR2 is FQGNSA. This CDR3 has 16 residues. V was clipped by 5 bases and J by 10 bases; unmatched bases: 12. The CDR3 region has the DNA TGTGCCAGCAGCCCCCGTGGGACAGGGGGAGAGGGAAAACTGTTTTTT. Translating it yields CASSPRGTGGEGKLFF. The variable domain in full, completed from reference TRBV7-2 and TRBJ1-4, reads GAGVSQSPSNKVTEKGKDVELRCDPISGHTALYWYRQSLGQGLEFLIYFQGNSAPDKSGLPSDRFSAERTGGSVSTLTIQRTQQEDSAVYLCASSPRGTGGEGKLFFGSGTQLSVL.

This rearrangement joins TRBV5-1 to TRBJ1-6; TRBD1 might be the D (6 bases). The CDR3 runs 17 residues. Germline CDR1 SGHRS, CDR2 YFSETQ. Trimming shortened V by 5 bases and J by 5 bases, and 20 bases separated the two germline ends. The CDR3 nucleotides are TGCGCCAGCAGGGGGGTCCGGGACAATAGGAATAATTCACCCCTCCACTTT. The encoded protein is CASRGVRDNRNNSPLHF.

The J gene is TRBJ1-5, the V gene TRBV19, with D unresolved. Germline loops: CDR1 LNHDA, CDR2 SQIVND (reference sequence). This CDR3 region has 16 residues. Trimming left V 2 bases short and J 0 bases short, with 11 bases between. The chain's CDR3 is CASSIPGGSSNQPQHF. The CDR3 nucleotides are TGTGCCAGTAGTATACCCGGAGGATCTAGCAATCAGCCCCAGCATTTT.

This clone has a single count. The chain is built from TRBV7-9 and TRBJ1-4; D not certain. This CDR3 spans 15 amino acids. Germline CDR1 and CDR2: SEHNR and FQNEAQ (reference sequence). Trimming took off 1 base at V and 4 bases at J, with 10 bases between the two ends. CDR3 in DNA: TGTGCCAGCAGCTTAGACCGTGGCCATAATGAAAAACTGTTTTTT. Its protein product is CASSLDRGHNEKLFF.

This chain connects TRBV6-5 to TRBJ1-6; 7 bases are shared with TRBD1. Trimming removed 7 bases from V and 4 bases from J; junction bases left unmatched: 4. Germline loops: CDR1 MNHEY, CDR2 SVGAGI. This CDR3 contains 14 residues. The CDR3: CASTQTGYNSPLHF. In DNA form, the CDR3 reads TGTGCCAGCACTCAGACAGGGTATAATTCACCCCTCCACTTT.

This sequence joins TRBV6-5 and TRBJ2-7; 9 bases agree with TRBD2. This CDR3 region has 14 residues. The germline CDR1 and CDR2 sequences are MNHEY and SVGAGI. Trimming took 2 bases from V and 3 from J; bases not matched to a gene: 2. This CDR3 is CASSYQRGDYEQYF. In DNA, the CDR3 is TGTGCCAGCAGTTACCAGCGGGGGGACTACGAGCAGTACTTC.

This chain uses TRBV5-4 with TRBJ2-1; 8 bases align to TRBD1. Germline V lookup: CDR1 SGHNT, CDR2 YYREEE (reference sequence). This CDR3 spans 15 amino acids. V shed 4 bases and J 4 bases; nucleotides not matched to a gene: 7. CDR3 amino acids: CASSLDRGGYNEQFF. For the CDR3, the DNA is TGTGCCAGCAGCCTCGACAGGGGCGGTTACAATGAGCAGTTCTTC.

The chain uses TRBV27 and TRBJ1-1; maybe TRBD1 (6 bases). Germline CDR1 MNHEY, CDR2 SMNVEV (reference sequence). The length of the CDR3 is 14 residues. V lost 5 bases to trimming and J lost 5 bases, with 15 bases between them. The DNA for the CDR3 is TGTGCCAGCAGTCCCCGGGGGGCGCGAACTGAAGCTTTCTTT. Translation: CASSPRGARTEAFF.

This CDR3 reads CASSLSGSGANVLTF. CDR3 sequence (DNA): TGTGCCAGCAGCTTATCAGGCTCTGGGGCCAACGTCCTGACTTTC. The chain has TRBV7-3 and TRBJ2-6; D remains ambiguous. Germline CDR1 and CDR2: SGHTA and FQGTGA. V lost 2 bases to trimming and J lost 0 bases, with 5 bases between them. The CDR3 covers 15 residues.

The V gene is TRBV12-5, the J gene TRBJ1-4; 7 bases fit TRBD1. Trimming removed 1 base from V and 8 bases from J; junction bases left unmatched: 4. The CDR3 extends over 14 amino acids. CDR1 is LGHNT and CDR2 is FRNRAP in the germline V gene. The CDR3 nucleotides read TGTGCTAGTGGTTTGGGACAGGGCGGAGAAAAACTGTTTTTT. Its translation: CASGLGQGGEKLFF.

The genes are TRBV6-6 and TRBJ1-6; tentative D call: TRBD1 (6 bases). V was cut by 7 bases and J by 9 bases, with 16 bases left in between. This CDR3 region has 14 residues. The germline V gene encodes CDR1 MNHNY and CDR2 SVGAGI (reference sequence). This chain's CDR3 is CASKEAGEGSPLHF. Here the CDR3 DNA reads TGTGCCAGCAAAGAAGCAGGGGAAGGTTCACCCCTCCACTTT.

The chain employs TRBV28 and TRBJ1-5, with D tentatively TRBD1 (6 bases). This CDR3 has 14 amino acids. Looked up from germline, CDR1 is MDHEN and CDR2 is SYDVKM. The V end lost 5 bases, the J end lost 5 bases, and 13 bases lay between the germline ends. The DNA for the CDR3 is TGTGCCAGCAGTGTGCAGGGGTCGCATCAGCCCCAGCATTTT. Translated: CASSVQGSHQPQHF.